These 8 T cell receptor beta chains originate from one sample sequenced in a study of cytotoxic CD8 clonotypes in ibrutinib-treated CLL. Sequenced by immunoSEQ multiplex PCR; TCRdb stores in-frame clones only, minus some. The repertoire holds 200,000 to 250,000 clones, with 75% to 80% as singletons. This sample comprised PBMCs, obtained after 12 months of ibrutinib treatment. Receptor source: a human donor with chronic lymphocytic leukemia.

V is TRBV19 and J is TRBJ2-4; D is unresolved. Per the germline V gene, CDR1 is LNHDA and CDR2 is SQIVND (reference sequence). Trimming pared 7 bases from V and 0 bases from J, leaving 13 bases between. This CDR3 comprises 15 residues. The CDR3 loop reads CASTPAAVAKNIQYF. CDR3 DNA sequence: TGTGCCAGTACCCCGGCGGCCGTAGCCAAAAACATTCAGTACTTC.

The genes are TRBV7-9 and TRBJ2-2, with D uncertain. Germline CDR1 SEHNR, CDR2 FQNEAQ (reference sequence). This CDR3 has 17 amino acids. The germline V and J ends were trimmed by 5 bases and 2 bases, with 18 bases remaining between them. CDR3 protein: CASSLIPRRKNTGELFF. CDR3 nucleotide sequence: TGTGCCAGCAGCCTAATCCCAAGGCGAAAAAACACCGGGGAGCTGTTTTTT.

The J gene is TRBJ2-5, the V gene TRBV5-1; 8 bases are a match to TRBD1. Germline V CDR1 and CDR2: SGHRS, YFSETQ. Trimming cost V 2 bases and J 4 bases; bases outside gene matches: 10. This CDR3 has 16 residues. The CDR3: CASSFSGRTGGETQYF. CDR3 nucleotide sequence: TGCGCCAGCAGCTTCAGTGGACGCACAGGGGGAGAGACCCAGTACTTC.

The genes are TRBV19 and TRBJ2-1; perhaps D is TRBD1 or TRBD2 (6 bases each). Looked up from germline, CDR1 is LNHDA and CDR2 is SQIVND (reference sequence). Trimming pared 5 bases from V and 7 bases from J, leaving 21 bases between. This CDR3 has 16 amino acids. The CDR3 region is CASSRSTRGSGNEQFF. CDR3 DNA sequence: TGTGCCAGTAGTCGATCGACTAGGGGGTCGGGGAATGAGCAGTTCTTC. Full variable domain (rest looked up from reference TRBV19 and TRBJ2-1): DGGITQSPKYLFRKEGQNVTLSCEQNLNHDAMYWYRQDPGQGLRLIYYSQIVNDFQKGDIAEGYSVSREKKESFPLTVTSAQKNPTAFYLCASSRSTRGSGNEQFFGPGTRLTVL.

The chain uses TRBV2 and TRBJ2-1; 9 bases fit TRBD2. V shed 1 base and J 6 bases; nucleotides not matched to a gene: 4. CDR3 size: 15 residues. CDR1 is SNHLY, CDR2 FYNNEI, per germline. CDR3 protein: CASSEVAGDGNEQFF. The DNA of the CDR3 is TGTGCCAGCAGTGAAGTAGCGGGAGATGGCAATGAGCAGTTCTTC. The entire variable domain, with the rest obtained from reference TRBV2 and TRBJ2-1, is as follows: EPEVTQTPSHQVTQMGQEVILRCVPISNHLYFYWYRQILGQKVEFLVSFYNNEISEKSEIFDDQFSVERPDGSNFTLKIRSTKLEDSAMYFCASSEVAGDGNEQFFGPGTRLTVL.

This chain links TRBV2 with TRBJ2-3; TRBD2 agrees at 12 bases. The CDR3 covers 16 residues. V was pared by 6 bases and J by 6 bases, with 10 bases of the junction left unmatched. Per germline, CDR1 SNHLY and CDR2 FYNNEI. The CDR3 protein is CASRDPSGGAWDTQYF. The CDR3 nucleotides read TGTGCCAGCAGGGACCCTAGCGGGGGGGCCTGGGATACGCAGTATTTT.

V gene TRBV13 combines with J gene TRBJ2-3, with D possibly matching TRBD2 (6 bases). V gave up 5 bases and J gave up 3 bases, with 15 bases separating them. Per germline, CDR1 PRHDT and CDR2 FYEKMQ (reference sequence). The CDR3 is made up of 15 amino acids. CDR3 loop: CASSPRLGNTDTQYF. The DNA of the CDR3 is TGTGCCAGCAGCCCCCGACTAGGTAATACAGATACGCAGTATTTT.

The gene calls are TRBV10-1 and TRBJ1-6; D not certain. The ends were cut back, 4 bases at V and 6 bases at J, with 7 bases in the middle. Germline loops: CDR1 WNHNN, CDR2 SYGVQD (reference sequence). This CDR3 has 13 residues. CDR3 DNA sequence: TGCGCCAGCAGTGCTGCGGGTAATTCACCCCTCCACTTT. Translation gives CASSAAGNSPLHF.